Listed here are 9 T cell receptor beta chains from one sample, sequenced in a study of T cells in Graves' hyperthyroidism and ophthalmopathy. Amplified regions were TCR beta CDR3 sequences from RNA transcripts. The study used the HTBI primer set for a first-round RT-PCR of the TCR CDR3. In TCRdb, the multiplex PCR reads were re-called with MiXCR into one record per CDR3 protein. This table has roughly 520,000 distinct CDR3 sequences, approximately 25% appearing once. The sequenced material came from blood. The source is a woman aged 30 to 39 with Graves' ophthalmopathy.

The CDR3 is CASSQPPPGEYYGYTF. In nucleotides, the CDR3 is TGCGCCAGCAGCCAACCCCCGCCAGGGGAGTACTATGGCTACACCTTC. The V and J genes are TRBV4-1 and TRBJ1-2; possible D gene TRBD1, 6 bases. Germline CDR1 is MGHRA and CDR2 is YSYEKL. The V end was cut by 2 bases, the J end by 3 bases, with 16 bases between. The CDR3 loop spans 16 amino acids.

This clonotype has ten or more counts. The chain employs TRBV2 and TRBJ1-2; D is possibly TRBD1 (5 bases). With 0 bases removed from V and 3 bases from J, the gap between germline ends came to 14 bases. The germline CDR1 and CDR2 sequences are SNHLY and FYNNEI. The CDR3 has 16 amino acids. The chain's CDR3 is CASSEAGAGDYYGYTF. The CDR3 bases are TGTGCCAGCAGTGAAGCAGGGGCGGGGGACTACTATGGCTACACCTTC.

CDR3 loop: CASEQGYEQYF. CDR3 sequence (DNA): TGTGCCAGCGAACAGGGCTACGAGCAGTACTTC. The rearrangement joins TRBV28 to TRBJ2-7; possible D gene TRBD1, 6 bases. Germline CDR1 reads MDHEN; CDR2 reads SYDVKM. This CDR3 comprises 11 residues. With 8 bases removed from V and 3 bases from J, the gap between germline ends came to 8 bases.

This clonotype appeared many times. The chain carries TRBV6-5 and TRBJ2-7; 7 bases fit TRBD1. Looked up from germline, CDR1 is MNHEY and CDR2 is SVGAGI. The CDR3 spans 16 residues. V was pared by 1 base and J by 7 bases, with 13 bases of the junction left unmatched. DNA of the CDR3: TGTGCCAGCAGTTACTTAGGGGGCGCGTTTGCTGGAGAGCAGTACTTC. It encodes CASSYLGGAFAGEQYF.

This clonotype was seen a handful of times. The chain has TRBV7-2 and TRBJ2-3; no clear D. CDR3 size: 14 residues. Looked up from germline, CDR1 is SGHTA and CDR2 is FQGNSA. The V gene lost 6 bases and the J gene lost 6 bases, with 16 bases spanning the gap. The chain's CDR3 is CASSHTTPGDTQYF. In DNA, the CDR3 is TGTGCCAGCAGTCATACTACCCCCGGGGATACGCAGTATTTT.

Ten or more counts support this clonotype. The gene calls are TRBV6-2 or TRBV6-3 and TRBJ2-7, with D hard to call. This CDR3 region has 12 residues. Trimming pared 0 bases from V and 4 bases from J, leaving 4 bases between. Germline CDR1 reads MNHEY; CDR2 reads SVGEGT. The CDR3 here is CASSYSLYEQYF. In DNA form, the CDR3 reads TGTGCCAGCAGTTACTCGCTATACGAGCAGTACTTC.

The chain has TRBV7-6 and TRBJ1-6; D may be TRBD1 (5 bases). The CDR3 spans 15 residues. Germline V gene sequence: CDR1 SGHVS, CDR2 FNYEAQ. V was trimmed by 2 bases and J by 6 bases, leaving 11 bases between them. This CDR3 reads CASSLTQGGNSPLHF. The CDR3 DNA follows: TGTGCCAGCAGCTTAACCCAGGGTGGTAATTCACCCCTCCACTTT.

This clonotype was counted many times. The rearrangement joins TRBV20-1 to TRBJ1-1, with 8 positions matching TRBD1. The V and J ends lost 0 bases and 1 base, in that order; junction bases with no gene match: 4. The length of the CDR3 is 15 residues. Germline CDR1 reads DFQATT; CDR2 reads SNEGSKA (reference sequence). CDR3 nucleotides: TGCAGTGCTAGAGACCTACAGGGGGGGAACACTGAAGCTTTCTTT. This gives the protein CSARDLQGGNTEAFF.

The chain carries TRBV24-1 and TRBJ1-1; D call uncertain. Trimming cost V 5 bases and J 1 base, with 7 bases left between them. The CDR3 sequence is 13 residues long. In germline, CDR1 is KGHDR, CDR2 SFDVKD. CDR3 coding DNA: TGTGCCACCAGTGCTACAGCGAACACTGAAGCTTTCTTT. Protein product: CATSATANTEAFF.